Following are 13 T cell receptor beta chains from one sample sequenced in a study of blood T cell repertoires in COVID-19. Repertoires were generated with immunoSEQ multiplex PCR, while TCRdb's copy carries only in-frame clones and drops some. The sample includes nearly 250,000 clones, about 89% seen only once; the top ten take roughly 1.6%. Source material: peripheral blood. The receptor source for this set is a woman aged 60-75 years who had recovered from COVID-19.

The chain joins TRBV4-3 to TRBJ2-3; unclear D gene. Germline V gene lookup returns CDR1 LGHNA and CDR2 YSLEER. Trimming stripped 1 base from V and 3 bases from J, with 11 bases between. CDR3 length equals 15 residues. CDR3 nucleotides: TGCGCCAGCAGCCAAGGAGCGATTCGGACAGATACGCAGTATTTT. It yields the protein CASSQGAIRTDTQYF.

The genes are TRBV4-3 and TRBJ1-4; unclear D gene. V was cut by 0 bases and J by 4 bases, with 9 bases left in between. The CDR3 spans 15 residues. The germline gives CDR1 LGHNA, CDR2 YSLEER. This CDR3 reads CASSQDGPGNEKLFF. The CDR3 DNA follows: TGCGCCAGCAGCCAAGATGGGCCCGGTAATGAAAAACTGTTTTTT.

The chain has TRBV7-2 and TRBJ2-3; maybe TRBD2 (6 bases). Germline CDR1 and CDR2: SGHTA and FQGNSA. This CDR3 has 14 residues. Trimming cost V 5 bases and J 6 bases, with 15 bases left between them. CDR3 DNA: TGTGCCAGCAGCCCCGGGCAGGAGGGGGATACGCAGTATTTT. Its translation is CASSPGQEGDTQYF.

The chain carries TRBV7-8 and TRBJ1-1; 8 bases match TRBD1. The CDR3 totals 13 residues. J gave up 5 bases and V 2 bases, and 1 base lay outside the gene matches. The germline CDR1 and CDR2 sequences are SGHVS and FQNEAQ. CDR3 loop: CASSLYRGTEAFF. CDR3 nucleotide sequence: TGTGCCAGCAGCTTATACAGGGGGACTGAAGCTTTCTTT.

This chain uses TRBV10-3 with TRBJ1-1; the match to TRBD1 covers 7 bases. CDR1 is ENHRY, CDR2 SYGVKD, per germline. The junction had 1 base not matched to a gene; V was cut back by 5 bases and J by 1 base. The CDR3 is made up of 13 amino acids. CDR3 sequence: CAISRTGNTEAFF. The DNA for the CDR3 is TGTGCCATCAGTCGGACAGGGAACACTGAAGCTTTCTTT.

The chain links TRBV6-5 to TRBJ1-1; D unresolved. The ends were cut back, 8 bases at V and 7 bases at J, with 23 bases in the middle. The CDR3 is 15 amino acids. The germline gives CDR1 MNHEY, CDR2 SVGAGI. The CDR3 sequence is CASAPLQTSRSEAFF. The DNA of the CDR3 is TGTGCCAGCGCTCCCCTCCAGACAAGCCGCAGTGAAGCTTTCTTT.

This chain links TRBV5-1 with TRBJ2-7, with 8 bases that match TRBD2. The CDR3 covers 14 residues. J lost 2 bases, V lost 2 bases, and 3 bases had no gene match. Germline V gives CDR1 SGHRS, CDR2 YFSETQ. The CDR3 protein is CASSFGLATYEQYF. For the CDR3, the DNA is TGCGCCAGCAGCTTCGGACTAGCAACCTACGAGCAGTACTTC.

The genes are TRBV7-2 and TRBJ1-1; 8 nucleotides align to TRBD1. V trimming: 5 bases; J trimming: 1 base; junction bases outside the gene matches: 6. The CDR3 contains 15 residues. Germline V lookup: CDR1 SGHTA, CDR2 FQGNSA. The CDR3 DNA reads TGTGCCAGCAGCACCGCCGGGACAGGGAACACTGAAGCTTTCTTT. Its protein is CASSTAGTGNTEAFF.

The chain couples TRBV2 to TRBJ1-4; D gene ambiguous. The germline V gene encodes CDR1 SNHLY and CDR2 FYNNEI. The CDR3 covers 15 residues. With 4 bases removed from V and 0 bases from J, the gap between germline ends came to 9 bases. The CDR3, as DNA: TGTGCCAGCAGTGTTGCACGGTCAACTAATGAAAAACTGTTTTTT. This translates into CASSVARSTNEKLFF.

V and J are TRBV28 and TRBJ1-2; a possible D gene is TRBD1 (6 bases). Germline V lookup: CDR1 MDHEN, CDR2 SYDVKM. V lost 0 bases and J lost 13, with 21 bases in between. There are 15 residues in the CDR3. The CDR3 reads CASSLWTAGASVVTF. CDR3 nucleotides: TGTGCCAGCAGTTTATGGACGGCAGGGGCCTCAGTAGTCACCTTC.

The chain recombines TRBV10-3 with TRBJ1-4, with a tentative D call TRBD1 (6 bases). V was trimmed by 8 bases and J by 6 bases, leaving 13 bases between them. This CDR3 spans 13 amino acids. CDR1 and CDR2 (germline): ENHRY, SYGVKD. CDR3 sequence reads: CAIGQGHDEKLFF. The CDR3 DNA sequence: TGTGCCATCGGGCAGGGACACGATGAAAAACTGTTTTTT.

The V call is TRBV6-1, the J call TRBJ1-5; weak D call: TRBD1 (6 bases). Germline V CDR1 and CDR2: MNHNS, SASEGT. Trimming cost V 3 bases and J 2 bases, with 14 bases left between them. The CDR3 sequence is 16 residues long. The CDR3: CASSDRGKGGNQPQHF. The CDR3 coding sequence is TGTGCCAGCAGTGACCGTGGAAAGGGGGGCAATCAGCCCCAGCATTTT.

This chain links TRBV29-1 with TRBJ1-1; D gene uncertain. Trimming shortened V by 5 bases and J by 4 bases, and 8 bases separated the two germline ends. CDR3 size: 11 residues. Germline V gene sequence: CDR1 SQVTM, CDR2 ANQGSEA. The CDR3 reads CSVPRGTEAFF. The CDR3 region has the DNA TGCAGCGTTCCTCGAGGCACTGAAGCTTTCTTT.